Detailed here is one T cell receptor (beta chain). The antigen it binds to is not known. Qualities for individual bases were not recorded, and no much larger clone is one base off. The cohort consisted of 650 to 850 healthy bone marrow donors. All cohort members were sampled while nominally healthy, although unrecorded immune exposures were likely present. The donor tested CMV seropositive and was one of the 289 seropositive cohort members. Each donor provided a peripheral blood sample, and peripheral blood mononuclear cells were used for TCR beta sequencing. Genomic DNA was extracted from the blood cell samples with the Qiagen DNeasy Blood Extraction Kit. Per the germline V gene (reference sequence), SEHNR is the CDR1 and FQNEAQ is the CDR2. Relative to germline, V is 1 base shorter and J is 2 bases shorter, with 8 bases between their ends. From the cysteine up to the phenylalanine, the CDR3 has a length of 15 residues. The CDR3 DNA has 45 bases and is translated from base 1.

The sample belongs to a study of cytomegalovirus exposure and HLA in healthy donors (dated by TCRdb to 2016 to 2017). Describing the broader study: In an earlier analysis of some 550 of the donors, about 270 Gb of sequence data and approximately 100 million unique TCR beta sequences from some 170 million T cells were reported. A later analysis re-analyzed previously published TCR beta repertoires from 666 donors and added high-resolution HLA genotyping to study TCR occurrence patterns. The study combined high-throughput TCR immunosequencing, statistical association of individual TCRs with disease status, and machine learning to predict cytomegalovirus infection status. Rather than using new phenotypic data, the later analysis identified candidate immune exposures from TCR beta sequences and from how often those sequences occurred across donors. Among the approximately 430 genotyped donors, around 81% belonged to the genetic ancestry cluster associated with self-reported Caucasian donors. All discovery cohort repertoires had been generated on a single sequencing platform. The study used immunosequencing to profile the T cell repertoires of approximately 690 subjects and linked those repertoires to cytomegalovirus serostatus. Alongside the repertoire data, information on donor age, sex, ethnicity and CMV serostatus was compiled. Besides the first cohort of around 700 subjects, a separate validation cohort made up of 120 different subjects was used. Genome-wide SNP genotypes for about 60% of the roughly 700 donors were used in a later genetic analysis, which treated that subset as a discovery cohort. Around 320 gigabases of sequencing data and roughly 90 million unique TCR sequences were included in an early release covering roughly 700 HLA-typed donors. The aim of the study was to test whether cataloging public T cell receptors could identify signatures of past pathogen exposure. Four or five DR-DQ haplotypes were handled as single units for association and clustering because linkage in the cohort was strong. Across approximately 400 genotyped donors of the cohort, an average of approximately 200,000 unique TCR beta nucleotide sequences per donor were sequenced, and approximately 17% of those sequences were non-productive. An earlier analysis of around 580 of the donors used high-throughput TCR beta sequencing to judge whether each TCR beta V gene segment behaved as functional or pseudogenic. The number of donors typed differed by locus, with roughly 629-640 for A, B, C, DRB1 and DQB1, over 500 for DQA1, 600 to 610 for DPA1, and approximately 470 for DPB1. Class I and class II HLA loci were covered by the typing at four-digit resolution.

The method was the immunoSEQ multiplex PCR assay. For the multiplex PCR, a mixture combining 60 forward primers for TCR Vbeta segments and 13 reverse primers for TCR Jbeta segments was used. Amplification of the CDR3 region of rearranged TCR beta genes was performed with a multiplex PCR assay on genomic DNA. On the Illumina HiSeq System, the amplified TCR beta libraries were sequenced as 87-base-pair reads. The study's processing was this. Across the 670 or so repertoires, a later analysis counted around 80 million unique TCR beta chains, 9.5 million to 13 million of which were shared by at least two donors. Raw reads were error-corrected and collapsed into unique sequences by a nearest-neighbor algorithm in which closely related sequences were merged to remove PCR and sequencing errors. Alignment of CDR3 sequences to IMGT reference sequences was used to assign V, D and J gene segments. For a sequence to be retained, a match of at least six nucleotides to both a V gene segment and a J gene segment was required. Rearrangements were called productive when the CDR3 lacked stop codons and stayed in frame with V and J; all others were non-productive. Following IMGT convention, CDR3 was defined as the stretch from the second conserved V-encoded cysteine to the conserved J-encoded phenylalanine. Sequences without an unambiguous match to a single V gene segment were excluded from the earlier analysis of 450 to 650 of the donors. An earlier analysis of approximately 590 of the donors classified V segments as functional when productive rearrangements were above 56.7% and as segregating when the standard deviation between donors was above 5%. A statistical classification framework was developed to diagnose cytomegalovirus status using the catalog of TCR beta chain sequences. V and J gene assignment, in a later analysis, came from comparing TCR nucleotide sequences with IMGT/GENE-DB human TR gene sequences. Using the TCRdist pipeline, a later analysis assigned CDR3 sequences along with most-parsimonious VDJ recombination scenarios. A later analysis defined each TCR beta chain by its CDR3 amino acid sequence plus V-gene family, and excluded reads lacking a unique V-gene family. In a later analysis, 500 to 700 highly shared, low-generation-probability nucleotide sequences were removed to address suspected cross-contamination and a sequencing artifact. In a later analysis, a clonal expansion index for each public chain was calculated from normalized within-repertoire ranks of inferred template counts. Generation probabilities in a later analysis came from a VDJ recombination model fitted to out-of-frame rearrangements, and those results were checked against IGoR. A later analysis scored TCR-TCR, TCR-HLA and TCR-CMV co-occurrence with hypergeometric tests, applying a repertoire-size bias correction to TCR pairs. False discovery rates were estimated in a later analysis by permuting HLA or CMV assignments 20 times. A later analysis grouped co-occurring TCRs with DBSCAN, adding TCRdist sequence similarity when clustering within HLA-allele-positive subsets. Repertoires with fewer than 30,000 or more than 120,000 public chains, plus five repertoires with anomalous nucleotide sharing, were excluded from co-occurrence clustering. The source is immuneACCESS, and TCRdb retained only in-frame sequences with V and J called. Part of the clones is not carried over; for the studies checked, unresolved V genes explain less than half of this, and the remainder is unexplained. That table furnishes V, J and clone size, whereas the DNA furnished D and trimming. For this sample there are around 110,000 clones; roughly 70% appear just once. Roughly 3% of the sample goes to the ten largest clones.

Results and caveats for the whole study, not just this receptor: A further reported finding was that TCR beta sequences accurately predicted the HLA-A and HLA-B alleles for most subjects in the first cohort. Several of the top co-occurrence clusters appeared to be linked to parvovirus B19, influenza, CMV and Epstein-Barr virus, according to a later analysis. Because HLA typing was missing for some donors at each locus, association tests included only the typed subset. At a false discovery rate of 0.05, a later analysis linked roughly 17,000 TCR beta sequences to specific HLA alleles. A cluster of highly shared sequence variants was judged likely to represent a technical artifact of the sequencing pipeline. When HLA alleles, especially DR and DQ, strongly co-occurred, attributing TCR associations to individual alleles was difficult. A total of 150 or so TCR beta chains were listed by the study as associated with cytomegalovirus. V-gene and J-gene trimming of TCR beta chains was associated with a missense DCLRE1C variant in a later genetic analysis, and the association was replicated in an independent cohort. Correlated functional status among segregating V segments might reflect linkage disequilibrium, but an unknown experimental factor could not be ruled out. Some IMGT-functional V segments, including TRBV6-2 and TRBV6-3, could not be distinguished by the 87-base-pair reads and were therefore excluded. While some public TCRs were present in many individuals, most TCR sequences turned up only very rarely across donors. According to a later genetic analysis, donors in an Asian-associated ancestry cluster had fewer N-insertions in productive TCRs than the roughly 700-donor mean. Three of the identified cytomegalovirus-associated TCR beta chains were confirmed in vitro to be specific for cytomegalovirus antigens. Immune exposure information for the cohort was limited to CMV serostatus. Presence/absence analyses assumed roughly uniform sequencing depth across donors, an assumption that may not hold. In a later analysis, HLA-associated TCR beta chains were found to be more clonally expanded and to have lower generation probabilities than equally common non-associated chains. Because counts were too low, about 18 rarely observed V segments, including chromosome 9 orphons, were left out of the earlier analysis of a few hundred of the donors. Only TCR beta chains were sequenced in this cohort, and the absence of alpha or paired-chain data limited detectable features. In an earlier analysis of approximately 600 of the donors, most TCR beta V segments were observed in productive rearrangements about 90% or about 30% of the time, broadly matching IMGT annotations. A later analysis found that most CMV-associated TCR beta chains appeared HLA-restricted, with HLA associations seemingly driven largely by CMV exposure. It was suggested by the authors that the approach could potentially be generalized to other disease states and immunological phenotypes. According to a later analysis, TCR association rates differed among HLA loci, with DRB1 alleles showing the most associated TCRs and HLA-C alleles showing the fewest. Cytomegalovirus status was reported to be diagnosed by the classifier with high specificity and sensitivity in both the original and validation cohorts.

The receptor was isolated from a male donor in good health and CMV-seropositive. The sample was PBMCs. The rearranged chain carries TRBV7-9 and TRBJ2-2; the D gene is perhaps TRBD2, from 6 matching bases. The nucleotide sequence reads as follows: TGTGCCAGCAGCTTAGGTAGCGGTAACACCGGGGAGCTGTTTTTT. This yields the protein CASSLGSGNTGELFF. When the CDR3 is completed using the reference TRBV7-9 and TRBJ2-2 genes on either side, the full variable domain is DTGVSQNPRHKITKRGQNVTFRCDPISEHNRLYWYRQTLGQGPEFLTYFQNEAQLEKSRLLSDRFSAERPKGSFSTLEIQRTEQGDSAMYLCASSLGSGNTGELFFGEGSRLTVL.